These T cell receptor beta chains were read from a single sample in a study of blood T cell repertoires in COVID-19. Data came from immunoSEQ multiplex PCR; TCRdb stores just in-frame clones and leaves some out. The sample includes about 480,000 clones, 75% to 90% of them seen just once. Sequencing was carried out using PBMCs or T cells enriched from blood (not recorded which). The receptor source for this set is a woman aged 60-75 years who had recovered from COVID-19. The CDR3 runs from the conserved cysteine through the conserved F or W.

J,V,CDR3
TRBJ1-6,TRBV4-1,CASSQDAGRSYNSPLHF
TRBJ2-3,TRBV5-5,CASSSQGIGTDTQYF
TRBJ1-2,TRBV19,CASSRQGVGYTF
TRBJ2-7,TRBV7-6,CASSRGLGSSYEQYF
TRBJ1-1,TRBV13,CASILTGRLDTEAFF
TRBJ2-5,TRBV5-1,CASSPGPDRGRETQYF
TRBJ2-5,TRBV9,CASSGGQGQTQYF
TRBJ2-1,TRBV9,CASSAWTPAGAYNEQFF
TRBJ2-4,TRBV5-8,CASSFLTGRRAKNIQYF
TRBJ1-4,TRBV5-1,CASSLGGVGEKLFF
TRBJ2-2,TRBV19,CASSIGQGRVTGELFF
TRBJ1-5,TRBV7-2,CASSLSGQGGQPQHF
TRBJ1-2,TRBV12-3/TRBV12-4,CASSPGGANGYTF
TRBJ1-4,TRBV7-8,CASSPNVPQGSEKLFF
TRBJ1-2,TRBV10-3,CANNPGQGNYGYTF
TRBJ1-5,TRBV6-1,CASSARPGQVPQPQHF
TRBJ2-1,TRBV9,CASSVGGGVLNEQFF
TRBJ1-2,TRBV11-2,CASSAGGGGGYTF
TRBJ2-3,TRBV19,CASSTSGDLDTQYF
TRBJ1-1,TRBV5-4,CASSLGAGVNTEAFF
TRBJ2-5,TRBV30,CAWSRSTTIETQYF
TRBJ1-2,TRBV7-9,CASSLSRAGFYGYTF
TRBJ2-3,TRBV9,CASSVGVTSGGTTDTQYF
TRBJ2-7,TRBV29-1,CSVGEQYEQYF
TRBJ2-2,TRBV3-1/TRBV3-2,CASRGGTGELFF
TRBJ1-4,TRBV19,CASSSPRGKTNEKLFF
TRBJ2-3,TRBV24-1,CATSGWTGAKDTQYF
TRBJ2-7,TRBV25-1,CATSLAGGYEQYF
TRBJ1-5,TRBV19,CASRTGGSRISNQPQHF
TRBJ1-5,TRBV6-5,CASSPRPTNQPQHF
TRBJ1-2,TRBV19,CATHPATGGGGYGYTF
TRBJ2-6,TRBV23-1,CASRPRAAGCKAGANVLTF
TRBJ2-2,TRBV5-4,CASKSGGAVNTGELFF
TRBJ1-1,TRBV7-2,CASSLAGGGFGTEAFF
TRBJ2-7,TRBV2,CASSLQGYEQYF
TRBJ2-1,TRBV5-1,CASSFPGNEQFF
TRBJ1-2,TRBV29-1,CSVEDRGYYGYTF
TRBJ1-2,TRBV6-6,CASTGTGLGGYTF
TRBJ1-2,TRBV5-1,CASSQTGAYNYGYTF
TRBJ2-2,TRBV11-2,CASSPQAGWAGELFF
TRBJ1-1,TRBV7-8,CASSFREGGGNTEAFF